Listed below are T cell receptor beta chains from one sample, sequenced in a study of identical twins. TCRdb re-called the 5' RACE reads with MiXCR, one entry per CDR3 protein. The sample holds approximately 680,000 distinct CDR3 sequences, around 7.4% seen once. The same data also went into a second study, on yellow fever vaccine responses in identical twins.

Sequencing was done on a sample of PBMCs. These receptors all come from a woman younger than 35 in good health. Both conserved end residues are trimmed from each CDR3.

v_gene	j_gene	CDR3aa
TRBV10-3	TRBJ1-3	AISDFSLGTGED
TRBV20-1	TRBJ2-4	SAPETGTNIQY
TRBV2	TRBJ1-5	ASSEMGQGNQPQH
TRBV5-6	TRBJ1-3	ASSFKLTGSGNTIY
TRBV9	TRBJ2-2	ASSVAGYGELF
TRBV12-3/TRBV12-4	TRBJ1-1	ASSFNRRTEAF
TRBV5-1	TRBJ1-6	ASSAGQGDNSPLH
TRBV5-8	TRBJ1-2	ASSLLGANYGYT
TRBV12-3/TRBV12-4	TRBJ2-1	ASSYETWNEQF
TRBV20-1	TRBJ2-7	SARGRLAGYEQY
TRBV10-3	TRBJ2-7	ATAGGPSGSNEQY
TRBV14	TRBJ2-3	ASSQRLAGVPDTQY
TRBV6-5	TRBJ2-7	ASNDPGDEQY
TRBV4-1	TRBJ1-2	ASSRMLTVNYGYT